Following are 10 T cell receptor beta chains from one sample sequenced in a study of blood T cells in healthy people across ages. A J-beta primer mix and a sample-barcoded 5' primer were used in a second PCR of about 7 to 11 cycles. MiXCR, run by TCRdb on the 5' RACE reads, gives a single entry per CDR3 protein. Of 800,000 to 950,000 distinct CDR3 sequences listed, almost 30% are singletons. This sample also appeared in a second study, on T cells of mothers and their children.

Sequencing used blood. Receptors were obtained from a woman aged 40 to 55 in good health.

This rearrangement joins TRBV27 to TRBJ1-1; TRBD1 might be the D (6 bases). The CDR3 is 13 residues long. V lost 0 bases, J lost 4 bases, and 6 bases lay in between. Germline CDR1 and CDR2: MNHEY and SMNVEV (reference sequence). The CDR3 loop reads CASSLSGATEAFF. CDR3 nucleotide sequence: TGTGCCAGCAGTTTATCGGGGGCCACTGAAGCTTTCTTT.

Only a few counts were recorded for this clonotype. The DNA of the CDR3 is TGTGCCAGTAGTATCAACAGTCAAGCTTACGAGCAGTACTTC. Protein sequence: CASSINSQAYEQYF. The genes are TRBV19 and TRBJ2-7; D remains ambiguous. V was shortened by 3 bases and J by 4 bases, with 13 bases between the two germline ends. Germline CDR1 LNHDA, CDR2 SQIVND (reference sequence). This CDR3 contains 14 residues. The full variable domain, rest sourced from reference TRBV19 and TRBJ2-7, is DGGITQSPKYLFRKEGQNVTLSCEQNLNHDAMYWYRQDPGQGLRLIYYSQIVNDFQKGDIAEGYSVSREKKESFPLTVTSAQKNPTAFYLCASSINSQAYEQYFGPGTRLTVT.

CDR3 in DNA: TGCGCCAGCAGCTCAACCCCGGGGATAGATACGCAGTATTTT. Protein sequence: CASSSTPGIDTQYF. This sequence joins TRBV5-1 and TRBJ2-3; TRBD2 is a possible D gene (5 bases). Trimming shortened V by 3 bases and J by 5 bases, and 13 bases separated the two germline ends. The germline CDR1 and CDR2 sequences are SGHRS and YFSETQ. The CDR3 length is 14 residues.

The chain carries TRBV7-2 and TRBJ1-4, with unresolved D. The V gene's germline CDR1 is SGHTA and CDR2 FQGNSA. With 5 bases removed from V and 0 bases from J, the gap between germline ends came to 10 bases. This CDR3 has 15 amino acids. The CDR3 protein is CASSPRRATNEKLFF. CDR3 sequence (DNA): TGTGCCAGCAGCCCGCGACGGGCAACTAATGAAAAACTGTTTTTT.

This clonotype was seen a handful of times. The rearrangement joins TRBV11-2 to TRBJ2-1; D ambiguous. Germline V gene lookup returns CDR1 SGHAT and CDR2 FQNNGV. The CDR3 consists of 14 residues. V was pared by 2 bases and J by 6 bases, with 11 bases between. The CDR3 DNA reads TGTGCCAGCAGCTTATCCGGGCCTCGCAATGAGCAGTTCTTC. Protein sequence: CASSLSGPRNEQFF.

As concerns this clonotype: A much more abundant neighbour one base away suggests this may be a read error. The V and J genes are TRBV7-2 and TRBJ1-4; no clear D. The germline gives CDR1 SGHTA, CDR2 FQGNSA. This CDR3 spans 15 amino acids. DNA for the CDR3: TGTGCCAGCAGCTTAAGCCGGGGTACTAATGAAAAACTGGTTTTT. Protein product: CASSLSRGTNEKLVF.

Only a few counts were recorded for this clonotype. This chain connects TRBV28 to TRBJ1-5; D is uncertain. Germline assignment: CDR1 MDHEN and CDR2 SYDVKM. V gave up 6 bases and J gave up 2 bases, with 11 bases separating them. The CDR3 extends over 14 amino acids. This chain's CDR3 is CASRGGVRNQPQHF. The CDR3 DNA sequence: TGTGCCAGCAGAGGCGGGGTCCGCAATCAGCCCCAGCATTTT.

There are a few counts of this clonotype. V and J are TRBV5-1 and TRBJ2-7; D is ambiguous. This CDR3 has 14 residues. The V end lost 3 bases, the J end lost 0 bases, and 10 bases lay between the germline ends. Germline assignment: CDR1 SGHRS and CDR2 YFSETQ. The CDR3 sequence: CASSSRRNSYEQYF. The DNA of the CDR3 is TGCGCCAGCAGCTCCCGTCGGAACTCCTACGAGCAGTACTTC.

This clonotype was detected only a few times. This rearrangement joins TRBV7-9 to TRBJ2-1; 11 bases align to TRBD2. This CDR3 is 15 amino acids long. Per the germline V gene, CDR1 is SEHNR and CDR2 is FQNEAQ (reference sequence). V trimming: 7 bases; J trimming: 2 bases; junction bases outside the gene matches: 4. The CDR3 nucleotides are TGTGCCAGCACCGGGACTAGCGGTCCCTACAATGAGCAGTTCTTC. Translation: CASTGTSGPYNEQFF.

This clonotype was seen at least ten times. The CDR3 DNA sequence: TGTGCCAGCAACTTGAACACCTACGAGCAGTACTTC. Amino acid sequence: CASNLNTYEQYF. V gene TRBV2 combines with J gene TRBJ2-7, with D unresolved. V lost 7 bases to trimming and J lost 2 bases, with 9 bases between them. The CDR3 length is 12 residues. Germline V gene sequence: CDR1 SNHLY, CDR2 FYNNEI.